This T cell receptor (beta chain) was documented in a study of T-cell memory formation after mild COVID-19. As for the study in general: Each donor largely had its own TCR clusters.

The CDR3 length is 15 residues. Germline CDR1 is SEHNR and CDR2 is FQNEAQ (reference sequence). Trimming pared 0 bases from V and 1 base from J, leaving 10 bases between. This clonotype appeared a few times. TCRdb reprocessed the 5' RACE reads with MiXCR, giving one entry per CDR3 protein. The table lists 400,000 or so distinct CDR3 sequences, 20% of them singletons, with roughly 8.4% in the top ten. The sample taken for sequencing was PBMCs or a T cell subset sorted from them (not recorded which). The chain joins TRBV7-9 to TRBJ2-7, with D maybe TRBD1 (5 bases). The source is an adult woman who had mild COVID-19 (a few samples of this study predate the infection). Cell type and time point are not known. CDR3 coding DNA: TGTGCCAGCAGCTTAGCGGTCGGACAATCCTACGAGCAGTACTTC. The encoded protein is CASSLAVGQSYEQYF. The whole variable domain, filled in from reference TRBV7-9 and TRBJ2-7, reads DTGVSQNPRHKITKRGQNVTFRCDPISEHNRLYWYRQTLGQGPEFLTYFQNEAQLEKSRLLSDRFSAERPKGSFSTLEIQRTEQGDSAMYLCASSLAVGQSYEQYFGPGTRLTVT.